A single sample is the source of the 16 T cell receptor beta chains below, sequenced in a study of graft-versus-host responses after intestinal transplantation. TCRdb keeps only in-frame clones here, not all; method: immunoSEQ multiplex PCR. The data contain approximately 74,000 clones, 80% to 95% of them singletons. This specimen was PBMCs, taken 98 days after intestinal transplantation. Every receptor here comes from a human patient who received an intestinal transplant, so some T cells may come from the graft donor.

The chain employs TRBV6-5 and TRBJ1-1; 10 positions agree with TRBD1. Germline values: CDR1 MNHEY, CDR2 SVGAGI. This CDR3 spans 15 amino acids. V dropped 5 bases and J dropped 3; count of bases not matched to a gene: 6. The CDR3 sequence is CASSGTGVMDTEAFF. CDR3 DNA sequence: TGTGCCAGCAGTGGGACAGGGGTCATGGACACTGAAGCTTTCTTT.

The CDR3 DNA is TGTGCCAGCAGCTTAGGACAGGTGAATAATTCACCCCTCCACTTT. Its protein product is CASSLGQVNNSPLHF. The gene calls are TRBV7-2 and TRBJ1-6; tentatively, D is TRBD1 (6 bases). V lost 1 base, J lost 5 bases, and 9 bases lay in between. This CDR3 comprises 15 residues. The germline V gene has CDR1 SGHTA and CDR2 FQGNSA.

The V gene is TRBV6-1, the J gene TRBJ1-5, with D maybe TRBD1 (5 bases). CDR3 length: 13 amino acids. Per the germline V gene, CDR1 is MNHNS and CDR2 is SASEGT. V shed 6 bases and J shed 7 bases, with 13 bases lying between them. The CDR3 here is CASSRRENQPQHF. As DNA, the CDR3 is TGTGCCAGCAGCCGCAGGGAAAACCAGCCCCAGCATTTT.

Here the CDR3 reads CASSEGPASSYEQYF. DNA for the CDR3: TGTGCCAGCAGCGAGGGCCCGGCCAGCTCCTACGAGCAGTACTTC. J is TRBJ2-7 and V is TRBV6-1; tentatively, D is TRBD2 (5 bases). The V gene's germline CDR1 is MNHNS and CDR2 SASEGT. The CDR3 runs to 15 residues. V was cut by 6 bases and J by 0 bases, with 15 bases left in between.

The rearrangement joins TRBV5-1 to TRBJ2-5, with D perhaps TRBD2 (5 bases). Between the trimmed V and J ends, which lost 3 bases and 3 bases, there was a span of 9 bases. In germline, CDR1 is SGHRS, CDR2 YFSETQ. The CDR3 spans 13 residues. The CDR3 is CASSSDSEETQYF. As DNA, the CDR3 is TGCGCCAGCAGCTCGGACTCAGAAGAGACCCAGTACTTC.

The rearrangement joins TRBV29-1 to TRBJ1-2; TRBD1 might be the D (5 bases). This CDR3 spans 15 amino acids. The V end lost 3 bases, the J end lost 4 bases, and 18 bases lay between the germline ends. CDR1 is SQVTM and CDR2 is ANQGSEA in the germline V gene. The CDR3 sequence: CSVDKPGRQSYGYTF. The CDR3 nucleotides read TGCAGCGTTGACAAACCCGGACGACAGTCCTATGGCTACACCTTC.

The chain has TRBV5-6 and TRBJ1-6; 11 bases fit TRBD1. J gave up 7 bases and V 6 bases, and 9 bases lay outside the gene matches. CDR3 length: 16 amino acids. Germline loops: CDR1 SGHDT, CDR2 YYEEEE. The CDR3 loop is CASISGTGGLNSPLHF. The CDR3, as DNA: TGTGCCAGCATCTCCGGGACAGGGGGTCTCAATTCACCCCTCCACTTT.

CDR3 amino acids: CASSLTPRGRGYEQYF. Written as DNA, the CDR3 is TGCGCCAGCAGCCTCACCCCCCGCGGGAGAGGCTACGAGCAGTACTTC. The chain employs TRBV5-1 and TRBJ2-7, with TRBD2 matching 7 bases. CDR3 length: 16 residues. Looked up from germline, CDR1 is SGHRS and CDR2 is YFSETQ. The trim removed 4 bases at V and 3 bases at J, leaving 13 bases unmatched.

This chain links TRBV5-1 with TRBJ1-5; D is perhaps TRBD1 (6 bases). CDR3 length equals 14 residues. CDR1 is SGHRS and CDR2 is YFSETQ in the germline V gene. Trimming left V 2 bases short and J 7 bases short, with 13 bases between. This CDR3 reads CASSFTGLEQPQHF. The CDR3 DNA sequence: TGCGCCAGCAGCTTTACAGGGCTGGAACAGCCCCAGCATTTT.

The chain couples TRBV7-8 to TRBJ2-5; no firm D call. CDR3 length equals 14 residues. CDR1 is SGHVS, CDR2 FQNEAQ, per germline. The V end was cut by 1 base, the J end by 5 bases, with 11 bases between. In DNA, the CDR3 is TGTGCCAGCAGCTTAGGGGGATCTAAGGAGACCCAGTACTTC. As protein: CASSLGGSKETQYF.

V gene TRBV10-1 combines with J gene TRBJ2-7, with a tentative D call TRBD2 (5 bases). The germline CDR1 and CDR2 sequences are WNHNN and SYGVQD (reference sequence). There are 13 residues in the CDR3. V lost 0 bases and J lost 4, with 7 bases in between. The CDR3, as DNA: TGCGCCAGCAGTGAGTCGGGGAGTTACGAGCAGTACTTC. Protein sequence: CASSESGSYEQYF.

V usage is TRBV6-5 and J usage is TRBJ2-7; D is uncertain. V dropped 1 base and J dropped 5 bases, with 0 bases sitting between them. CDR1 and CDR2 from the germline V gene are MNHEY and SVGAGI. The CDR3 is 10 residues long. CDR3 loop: CASSYYEQYF. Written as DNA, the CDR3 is TGTGCCAGCAGTTACTACGAGCAGTACTTC.

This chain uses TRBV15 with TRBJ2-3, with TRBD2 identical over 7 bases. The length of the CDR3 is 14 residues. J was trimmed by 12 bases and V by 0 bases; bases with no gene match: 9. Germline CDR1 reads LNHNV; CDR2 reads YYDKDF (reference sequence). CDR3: CATSRDRELAYQYF. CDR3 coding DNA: TGTGCCACCAGCAGAGATCGGGAACTAGCGTATCAGTATTTT.

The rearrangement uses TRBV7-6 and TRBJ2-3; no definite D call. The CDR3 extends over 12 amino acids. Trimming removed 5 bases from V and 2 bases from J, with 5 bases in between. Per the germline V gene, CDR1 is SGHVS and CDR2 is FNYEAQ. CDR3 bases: TGTGCCAGCAGCCCTATCACAGATACGCAGTATTTT. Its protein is CASSPITDTQYF.

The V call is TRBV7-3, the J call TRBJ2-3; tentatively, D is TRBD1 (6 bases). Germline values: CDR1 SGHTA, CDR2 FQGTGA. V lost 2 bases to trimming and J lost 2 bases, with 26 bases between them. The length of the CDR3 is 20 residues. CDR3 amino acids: CASSLGARGRYLEYTDTQYF. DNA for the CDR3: TGTGCCAGCAGCTTAGGTGCCAGGGGAAGGTATTTGGAATACACAGATACGCAGTATTTT.

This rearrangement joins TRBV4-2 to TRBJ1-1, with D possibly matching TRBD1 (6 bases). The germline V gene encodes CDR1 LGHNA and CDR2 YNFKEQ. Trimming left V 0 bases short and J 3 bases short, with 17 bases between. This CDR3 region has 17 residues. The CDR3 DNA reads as TGTGCCAGCAGCCAAGAAGGGGAGGGGGAGTGGGACACTGAAGCTTTCTTT. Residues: CASSQEGEGEWDTEAFF.